This T cell receptor delta chain came from a study of γδ T cells in repeated Plasmodium falciparum infection (dated by TCRdb to the early 2020s). Broadly, across the study: The natural-infection arm enrolled Malian children exposed to intense seasonal malaria transmission and compared the Malian children with Australian children matched for age and gender. Four controlled human malaria infections were administered to roughly five malaria-naive U.S. adults over 644 days by bites from P. falciparum NF54-infected Anopheles stephensi mosquitoes. Malian gammadelta TCR repertoires were analysed cross-sectionally in periods with no transmission and longitudinally across episodes of acute febrile malaria. Using both natural infection in Mali and controlled human malaria infection, the study looked at the way repeated Plasmodium falciparum infection shapes the human gammadelta T cell repertoire. Samples from controlled-infection subjects were taken at baseline, right before selected infections, and 21 days after each infection.

Libraries were constructed by multiplex PCR. Data came from an Illumina MiSeq. Every sorted gammadelta T cell sample had both its TCR gamma (TRG) and TCR delta (TRD) chains sequenced. In the authors' own workflow: Repertoire analyses included clonotype tree plots, accumulated frequency of the top 20 clonotypes, diversity index (DI) and D75 metrics. Clonotypes were called again by TCRdb from the public reads via CATT, and duplicate nucleotide sequences were then merged into one entry. V and J calls and clone size were set by TCRdb, not the authors. Across this sample there are around 82,000 delta-chain clones, with 1.4% seen only once. Clones ranked in the top ten supply under 10% of the sample. CDR1 and CDR2 are drawn from the germline V gene: TSWWSYY, QGS. From cysteine to phenylalanine, the CDR3 is 13 amino acids long. The sequence is cut down to CDR3 DNA, 39 bases in frame from base 1. Broader findings and caveats from the paper: Vgamma9/Vdelta2+ TCR repertoires kept a highly stable polyclonal repertoire across time and infection, and many TCRgamma sequences overlapped between individuals. Compared with the repertoires of Australian children, the Vdelta2-negative gammadelta TCR repertoires of Malian children appeared more clonally expanded, less diverse and less shared. The controlled-infection cohort was small, limiting analysis of inter-individual variability in gammadelta T cell responses. In Vdelta2-negative, largely Vdelta1+, gammadelta TCR repertoires, repeated controlled infections appeared to drive waves of new clonotype selection. The Malian cohort was drawn from a small rural village made up mostly of one ethnic group, which limits generalizability.

This clone turned up a few times. The specificity of this receptor is unknown. TCRdb's protein, taken from a much larger clone, differs from this DNA's translation at residue 10, likely owing to a read error; the protein displayed comes from the DNA. Vgamma9/Vdelta2+ and Vdelta2-negative gammadelta T cell populations were flow-sorted from peripheral blood mononuclear cells for bulk TCR repertoire analysis. The TCR originated in a pool of human donors (malaria-infected and uninfected, not separated). Sample: gamma-delta T cells from blood. The receptor chain draws on TRDV1 and TRDJ1, with no confidently assigned D gene. TCRdb records no J gene; here it was assigned by comparing the DNA to germline. The nucleotide sequence is TGTGCTCTTGGGACAACACACACCGATAGACTCATCTTT. It translates as CALGTTHTDRLIF.